This TCR beta chain derives from a study of CD8+CD57+ T cells in acquired aplastic anemia. CDR1 is SGHTA and CDR2 is FQGNSA in the germline V gene. V was clipped by 5 bases and J by 5 bases; unmatched bases: 14. The CDR3 totals 18 residues. There are many counts of this clonotype. Profiling of TCR beta VDJ combinations and CDR3 sequences used genomic DNA as template. Each CDR3 protein gets one entry after TCRdb re-called the reads with MiXCR. Among 100,000 to 120,000 distinct CDR3 sequences listed, approximately 49% were seen once. The clonotype comes from a human donor in good health, serving as a control. Sequences were obtained from sorted CD4+, CD8+, or CD8+CD57+ T cells (not recorded which) from PBMCs. The chain combines TRBV7-2 with TRBJ2-5; 13 bases map to TRBD2. In nucleotides, the CDR3 is TGTGCCAGCAGCCCCGGACTAGCGGGGGCCACCGCGGCGGAGACCCAGTACTTC. Amino acid sequence: CASSPGLAGATAAETQYF.